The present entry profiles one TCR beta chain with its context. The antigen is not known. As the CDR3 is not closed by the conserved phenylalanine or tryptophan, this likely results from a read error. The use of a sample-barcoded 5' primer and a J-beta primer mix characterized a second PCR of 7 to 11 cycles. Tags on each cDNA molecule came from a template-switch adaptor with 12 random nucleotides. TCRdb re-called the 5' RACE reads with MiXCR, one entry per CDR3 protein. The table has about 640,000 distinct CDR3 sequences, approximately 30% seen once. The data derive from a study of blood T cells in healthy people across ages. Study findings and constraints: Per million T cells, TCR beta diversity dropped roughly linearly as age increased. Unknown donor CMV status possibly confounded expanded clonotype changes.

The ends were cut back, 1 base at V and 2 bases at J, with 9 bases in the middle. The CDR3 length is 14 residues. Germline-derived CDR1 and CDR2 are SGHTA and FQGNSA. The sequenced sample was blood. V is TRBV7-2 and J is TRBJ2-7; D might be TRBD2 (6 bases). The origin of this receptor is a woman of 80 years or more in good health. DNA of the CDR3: TGTGCCAGCAGCTTAGGGGGAGGACCCTACGAGCAGTACCTC. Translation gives CASSLGGGPYEQYL.